The 7 T cell receptor beta chains below all came from one sample that was sequenced in a study of CD8 T cells in ankylosing spondylitis. Each CDR3 protein gets one entry after TCRdb re-called the 5' RACE reads with MiXCR. The sample includes around 150,000 distinct CDR3 sequences, 25% to 35% of them seen just once. Material: synovial fluid, either unsorted or a sorted T cell fraction (not recorded which). The receptors were gathered from a male donor with ankylosing spondylitis.

The table lists this clonotype with a few counts. This rearrangement joins TRBV2 to TRBJ1-5, with D possibly matching TRBD1 (6 bases). CDR1 is SNHLY and CDR2 is FYNNEI in the germline V gene. With 5 bases removed from V and 3 bases from J, the gap between germline ends came to 20 bases. This CDR3 comprises 17 residues. The CDR3 sequence is CASSLSQQGFVNQPQHF. The CDR3 DNA sequence: TGTGCCAGCAGTCTAAGTCAGCAGGGGTTCGTCAATCAGCCCCAGCATTTT.

The chain uses TRBV3-1 and TRBJ2-1, with 9 bases aligning to TRBD2. CDR1 LGHDT and CDR2 YNNKEL come from the germline V gene (reference sequence). This CDR3 has 16 residues. The V segment lost 2 bases and the J segment 10 bases; nucleotides outside the gene matches: 12. The CDR3 sequence is CASSQRPLYLAGEQFF. The CDR3 DNA follows: TGTGCCAGCAGCCAACGCCCACTTTACCTAGCGGGAGAGCAGTTCTTC.

The table lists this clonotype with a few counts. V is TRBV30 and J is TRBJ1-6; no reliable D call. Trimming cost V 0 bases and J 9 bases, with 12 bases left between them. Germline-derived CDR1 and CDR2 are GTSNPN and SVGIG (reference sequence). The CDR3 length is 14 residues. The CDR3 DNA reads as TGTGCCTGGAGTGTAGGAGCCTCCAGTTCACCCCTCCACTTT. This encodes CAWSVGASSSPLHF. Full variable domain (missing parts from reference TRBV30 and TRBJ1-6): SQTIHQWPATLVQPVGSPLSLECTVEGTSNPNLYWYRQAAGRGLQLLFYSVGIGQISSEVPQNLSASRPQDRQFILSSKKLLLSDSGFYLCAWSVGASSSPLHFGNGTRLTVT.

In this sample, this clonotype turned up many times. CDR3 region: CASTPGWGDLTDTQYF. In DNA form, the CDR3 reads TGTGCCAGCACCCCCGGCTGGGGGGACCTCACAGATACGCAGTATTTT. The V gene is TRBV7-8, the J gene TRBJ2-3, with a weak D call TRBD2 (6 bases). V lost 7 bases and J lost 2, with 19 bases in between. Germline assignment: CDR1 SGHVS and CDR2 FQNEAQ. The CDR3 is made up of 16 amino acids.

This clonotype came up many times. V and J are TRBV29-1 and TRBJ2-5; D is undetermined. Trimming left V 3 bases short and J 5 bases short, with 16 bases between. CDR3 length: 14 residues. Germline V gene sequence: CDR1 SQVTM, CDR2 ANQGSEA. The CDR3 is CSVDLDQSMETQYF. As DNA, the CDR3 is TGCAGCGTTGACTTAGACCAGTCGATGGAGACCCAGTACTTC.

This clonotype was counted between two and nine times. The CDR3 DNA sequence: TGTGCCAGCAGGTGGTTGATTGCAACTAATGAAAAACTGTTTTTT. This encodes CASRWLIATNEKLFF. The genes are TRBV2 and TRBJ1-4; no clear D. With 6 bases removed from V and 0 bases from J, the gap between germline ends came to 11 bases. Germline V gene sequence: CDR1 SNHLY, CDR2 FYNNEI. The CDR3 runs to 15 residues.

V and J are TRBV24-1 and TRBJ2-2; D possibly corresponds to TRBD2 (6 bases). The CDR3 sequence is 15 residues long. V gave up 12 bases and J gave up 4 bases, with 20 bases separating them. CDR1 and CDR2 (germline): KGHDR, SFDVKD. The CDR3 region is CAQAHKGLPTGELFF. CDR3 nucleotides: TGTGCCCAAGCCCACAAGGGACTGCCCACCGGGGAGCTGTTTTTT.